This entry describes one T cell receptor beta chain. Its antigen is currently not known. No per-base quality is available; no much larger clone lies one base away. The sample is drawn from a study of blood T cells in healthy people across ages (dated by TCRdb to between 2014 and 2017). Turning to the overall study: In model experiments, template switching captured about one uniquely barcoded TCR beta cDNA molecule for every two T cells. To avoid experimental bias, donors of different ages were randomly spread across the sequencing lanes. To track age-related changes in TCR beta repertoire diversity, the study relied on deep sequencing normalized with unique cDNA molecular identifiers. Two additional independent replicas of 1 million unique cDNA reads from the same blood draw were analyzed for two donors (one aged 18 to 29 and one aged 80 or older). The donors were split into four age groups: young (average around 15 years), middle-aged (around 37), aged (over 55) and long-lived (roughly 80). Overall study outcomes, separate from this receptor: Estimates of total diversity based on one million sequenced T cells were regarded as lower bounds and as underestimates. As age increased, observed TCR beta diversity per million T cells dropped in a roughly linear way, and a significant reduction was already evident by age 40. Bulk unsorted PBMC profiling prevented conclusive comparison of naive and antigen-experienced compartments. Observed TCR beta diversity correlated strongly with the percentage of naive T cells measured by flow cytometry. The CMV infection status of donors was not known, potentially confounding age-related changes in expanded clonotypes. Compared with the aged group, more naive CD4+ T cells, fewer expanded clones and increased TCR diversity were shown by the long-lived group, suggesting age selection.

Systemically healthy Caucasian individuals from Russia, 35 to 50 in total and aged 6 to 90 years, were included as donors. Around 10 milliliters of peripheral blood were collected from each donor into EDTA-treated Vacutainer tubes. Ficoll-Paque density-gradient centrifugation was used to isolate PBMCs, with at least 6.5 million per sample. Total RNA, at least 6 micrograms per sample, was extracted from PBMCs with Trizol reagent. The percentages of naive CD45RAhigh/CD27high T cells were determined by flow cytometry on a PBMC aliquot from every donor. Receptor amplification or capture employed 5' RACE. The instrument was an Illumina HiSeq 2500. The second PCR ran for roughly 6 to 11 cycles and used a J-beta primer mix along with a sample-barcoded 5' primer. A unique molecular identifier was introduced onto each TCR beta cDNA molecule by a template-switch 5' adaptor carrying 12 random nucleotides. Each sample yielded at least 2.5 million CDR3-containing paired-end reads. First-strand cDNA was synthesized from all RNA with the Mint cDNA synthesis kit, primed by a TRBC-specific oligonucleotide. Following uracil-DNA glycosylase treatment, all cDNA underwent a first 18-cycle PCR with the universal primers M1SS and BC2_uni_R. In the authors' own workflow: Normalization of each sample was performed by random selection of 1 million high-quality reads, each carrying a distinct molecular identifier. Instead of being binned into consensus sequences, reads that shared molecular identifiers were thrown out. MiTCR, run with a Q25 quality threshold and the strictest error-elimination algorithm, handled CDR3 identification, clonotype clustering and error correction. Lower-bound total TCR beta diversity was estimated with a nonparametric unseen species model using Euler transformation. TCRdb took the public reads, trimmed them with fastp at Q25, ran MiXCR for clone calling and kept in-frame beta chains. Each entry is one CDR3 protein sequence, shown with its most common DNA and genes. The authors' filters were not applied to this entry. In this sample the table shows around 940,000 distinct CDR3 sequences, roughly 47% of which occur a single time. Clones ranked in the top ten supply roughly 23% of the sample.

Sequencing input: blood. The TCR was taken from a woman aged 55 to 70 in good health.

The CDR3 amino acid sequence is: CSARPGGYGTDTQYF. The nucleotides read TGCAGTGCCCGACCGGGGGGGTACGGCACAGATACGCAGTATTTT. The sequence links TRBV20-1 to TRBJ2-3; 8 bases in the middle match TRBD2. Unmatched junction bases come to 9, with V trimmed by 6 bases and J by 1 base. The germline V gene (reference sequence) provides CDR1 DFQATT and CDR2 SNEGSKA. The CDR3 sequence holds 15 residues, the cysteine and phenylalanine included. The DNA shown is the 45-base CDR3, in frame from base 1.